A single sample is the source of the 12 T cell receptor beta chains below, sequenced in a study of beta chain features in type 1 diabetes listed by TCRdb under 2018. Preparation of the library involved the immunoSEQ multiplex PCR assay. The entire amount of isolated RNA was reverse transcribed using the High Capacity cDNA Reverse Transcription Kit, so the sequenced TCRB transcripts were expressed ones. The immuneACCESS repertoire file appears here via TCRdb, limited to in-frame rearrangements. These files lack a portion of the clones; in checked studies, under half of the deficit traces to unresolved V genes, and the cause of the others is not known. The sample records some 150,000 clones, 48% of which are singletons. The leading ten clones occupy 0.42% of the sample. The specimen was Tregs from blood. This specimen's cell subset or site label, per the study, means: regulatory CD4+ T cells. These TCRs come from a man between 18 and 29 years old in good health.

This clone turned up a few times. The genes are TRBV28 and TRBJ2-5; 7 nucleotides align to TRBD2. This CDR3 is built from 14 residues. Germline lookup yields CDR1 MDHEN and CDR2 SYDVKM. J lost 6 bases, V lost 2 bases, and 6 bases had no gene match. CDR3 bases: TGTGCCAGCAGTTTAAACCCAGCGGGGAAGACCCAGTACTTC. As protein: CASSLNPAGKTQYF.

The chain links TRBV29-1 to TRBJ1-2, with TRBD1 as a possible D gene (6 bases). The germline CDR1 and CDR2 sequences are SQVTM and ANQGSEA. Trimming took off 5 bases at V and 6 bases at J, with 19 bases between the two ends. This CDR3 contains 14 residues. This CDR3 reads CSVTTGLRRDGYTF. CDR3 DNA sequence: TGCAGCGTTACGACAGGACTGAGGCGGGATGGCTACACCTTC.

This clone came up a few times. The CDR3 DNA is TGTGCCAGCAGCTTAAGTCGGACAGGGTTGGGAAGGAACACTGAAGCTTTCTTT. It encodes CASSLSRTGLGRNTEAFF. The chain uses TRBV7-2 and TRBJ1-1; 8 nucleotides match TRBD1. The CDR3 covers 18 residues. The junction had 12 bases not matched to a gene; V was cut back by 2 bases and J by 1 base. Germline CDR1 SGHTA, CDR2 FQGNSA.

This clone was seen only a few times. This chain uses TRBV19 with TRBJ2-5, with D hard to call. V gave up 5 bases and J gave up 5 bases, with 15 bases separating them. The CDR3 extends over 14 amino acids. The germline V gene has CDR1 LNHDA and CDR2 SQIVND (reference sequence). In nucleotides, the CDR3 is TGTGCCAGTAGTGACTCGACTCCCTTGGAGACCCAGTACTTC. Translating gives CASSDSTPLETQYF.

This clone appeared a few times. The chain employs TRBV5-4 and TRBJ2-1, with 9 nucleotides matching TRBD2. V trimming: 7 bases; J trimming: 1 base; junction bases outside the gene matches: 6. The germline V gene encodes CDR1 SGHNT and CDR2 YYREEE (reference sequence). This CDR3 contains 15 residues. The CDR3 DNA sequence: TGTGCCAGCGCGGGAGGGCCGGGGTCCTACAATGAGCAGTTCTTC. This translates into CASAGGPGSYNEQFF.

This clone was observed a handful of times. This chain links TRBV6-6 with TRBJ2-7, with 7 bases lining up with TRBD1. Trimming cost V 2 bases and J 4 bases; bases outside gene matches: 5. Germline CDR1 MNHNY, CDR2 SVGAGI (reference sequence). The CDR3 runs to 14 residues. CDR3: CASSYRGLSYEQYF. In nucleotides, the CDR3 is TGTGCCAGCAGTTACAGGGGGCTTTCGTACGAGCAGTACTTC.

The rearrangement joins TRBV10-3 to TRBJ2-3; 11 bases map to TRBD2. There are 14 residues in the CDR3. With 7 bases clipped from V and 2 bases from J, the junction kept 2 bases outside the gene matches. Per germline, CDR1 ENHRY and CDR2 SYGVKD. The CDR3 DNA is TGTGCCATCAAGACTAGCGGGGTCACAGATACGCAGTATTTT. Its protein product is CAIKTSGVTDTQYF.

This chain connects TRBV9 to TRBJ2-1; 10 bases fit TRBD2. The germline CDR1 and CDR2 sequences are SGDLS and YYNGEE. V gave up 0 bases and J gave up 7 bases; unmatched junction bases: 13. CDR3 length: 18 residues. The CDR3: CASSVEVASGGAKNEQFF. As DNA, the CDR3 is TGTGCCAGCAGCGTAGAGGTTGCGAGCGGGGGGGCCAAGAATGAGCAGTTCTTC. The variable domain in full, with the rest retrieved from reference TRBV9 and TRBJ2-1, is DSGVTQTPKHLITATGQRVTLRCSPRSGDLSVYWYQQSLDQGLQFLIQYYNGEERAKGNILERFSAQQFPDLHSELNLSSLELGDSALYFCASSVEVASGGAKNEQFFGPGTRLTVL.

The gene calls are TRBV19 and TRBJ2-1, with 11 bases lining up with TRBD2. V lost 1 base and J lost 0; bases outside the gene matches: 8. From germline, CDR1 is LNHDA and CDR2 SQIVND (reference sequence). The CDR3 covers 19 residues. The chain's CDR3 is CASSIGLAGGLISYNEQFF. DNA of the CDR3: TGTGCCAGTAGTATAGGCCTAGCGGGGGGCCTTATCTCCTACAATGAGCAGTTCTTC. Complete variable domain (other parts from reference TRBV19 and TRBJ2-1): DGGITQSPKYLFRKEGQNVTLSCEQNLNHDAMYWYRQDPGQGLRLIYYSQIVNDFQKGDIAEGYSVSREKKESFPLTVTSAQKNPTAFYLCASSIGLAGGLISYNEQFFGPGTRLTVL.

The V call is TRBV5-1, the J call TRBJ1-6; unclear D gene. Trimming left V 3 bases short and J 5 bases short, with 6 bases between. The CDR3 contains 13 residues. Germline V gene lookup returns CDR1 SGHRS and CDR2 YFSETQ. CDR3 DNA: TGCGCCAGCAGCTCAGAAAATAATTCACCCCTCCACTTT. The encoded protein is CASSSENNSPLHF.

The sample holds a few counts of this clone. This chain connects TRBV7-9 to TRBJ1-5, with unresolved D. This CDR3 comprises 13 residues. Trimming shortened V by 5 bases and J by 5 bases, and 10 bases separated the two germline ends. Per the germline V gene, CDR1 is SEHNR and CDR2 is FQNEAQ (reference sequence). The CDR3 protein is CASSGSNDQPQHF. The DNA of the CDR3 is TGTGCCAGCAGCGGCAGTAACGATCAGCCCCAGCATTTT.

This clone was counted only a few times. J is TRBJ2-3 and V is TRBV5-1; the D gene is possibly TRBD1 (5 bases). The CDR3 has 15 residues. Germline CDR1 SGHRS, CDR2 YFSETQ. Trimming left V 0 bases short and J 6 bases short, with 14 bases between. CDR3 loop: CASSLGPGKGDTQYF. DNA for the CDR3: TGCGCCAGCAGCTTGGGGCCAGGGAAGGGGGATACGCAGTATTTT.